This T cell receptor (beta chain) was retrieved from a study of blood T cell repertoires in COVID-19. About the research overall: The samples span acute and convalescent COVID-19 from the United States, Italy and Spain. Sources were T cells, B-cell-depleted T cells, or PBMCs; the material itself was cDNA or gDNA.

The CDR3 is 14 residues long. Per germline, CDR1 MNHEY and CDR2 SVGAGI. Deletions cut 0 bases from V and 5 bases from J, with 10 bases between. Only in-frame clones appear in the TCRdb table, and some are missing; sequencing was by immunoSEQ multiplex PCR. The table includes 200,000 to 250,000 clones, approximately 80% detected once. Sequenced sample: PBMCs or T cells enriched from blood (not recorded which). The V gene is TRBV6-5, the J gene TRBJ1-2, with D perhaps matching TRBD1 (6 bases). The sequence was collected from a man between 60 and 70 years old who had recovered from COVID-19. The CDR3 here is CASSYSGTPYGYTF. CDR3 DNA: TGTGCCAGCAGTTACTCCGGGACACCTTATGGCTACACCTTC.